Shown below are 21 T cell receptor beta chains from a single sample sequenced in a study of shared clonotypes between healthy human individuals. TCRdb keeps only in-frame clones here, not all; method: immunoSEQ multiplex PCR. The profile shows roughly 500,000 clones, around 79% of them singletons. The sequencing input was PBMCs. The receptors stem from a middle-aged woman in good health. Some clones in this sample may be carry-over from other donors' samples.

This rearrangement joins TRBV11-2 to TRBJ2-1; the D is unclear. Germline values: CDR1 SGHAT, CDR2 FQNNGV. V lost 5 bases to trimming and J lost 6 bases, with 11 bases between them. The CDR3 is 13 residues long. CDR3 coding DNA: TGTGCCAGCAGCCTGGCCGATTCCAATGAGCAGTTCTTC. Protein sequence: CASSLADSNEQFF.

The chain recombines TRBV6-1 with TRBJ2-3; 12 nucleotides match TRBD2. Per germline, CDR1 MNHNS and CDR2 SASEGT. Trimming cost V 6 bases and J 4 bases; bases outside gene matches: 2. The CDR3 extends over 14 amino acids. The CDR3 nucleotides read TGTGCCAGCAGACTAGCGGGAGGTCCAGATACGCAGTATTTT. The encoded protein is CASRLAGGPDTQYF.

The chain carries TRBV7-6 and TRBJ1-4, with a possible D match to TRBD1 (5 bases). This CDR3 is 17 amino acids long. Trimming took off 2 bases at V and 4 bases at J, with 17 bases between the two ends. Germline CDR1 and CDR2: SGHVS and FNYEAQ. The CDR3 loop is CASSLTRVSLGNEKLFF. CDR3 in DNA: TGTGCCAGCAGCTTAACCAGGGTGTCTCTCGGTAATGAAAAACTGTTTTTT.

With regard to this clone: This same CDR3 is encoded by further DNA sequences in the sample. This sequence joins TRBV11-2 and TRBJ2-5; no definite D call. Germline-derived CDR1 and CDR2 are SGHAT and FQNNGV. The length of the CDR3 is 11 residues. Trimming stripped 2 bases from V and 2 bases from J, with 0 bases between. In DNA, the CDR3 is TGTGCCAGCAGCTTACAAGAGACCCAGTACTTC. As protein: CASSLQETQYF.

The rearrangement joins TRBV7-5 to TRBJ1-5. TRBV7-5 has pseudogene status. This CDR3 comprises 16 residues. The CDR3: CARSLDVLFCGQPQHF. CDR3 nucleotide sequence: TGTGCCAGAAGCTTGGATGTCTTATTTTGTGGTCAGCCCCAGCATTTT.

The chain joins TRBV27 to TRBJ2-7; D possibly corresponds to TRBD1 (5 bases). CDR1 is MNHEY, CDR2 SMNVEV, per germline (reference sequence). This CDR3 comprises 15 residues. Trimming removed 3 bases from V and 5 bases from J, with 17 bases in between. CDR3 coding DNA: TGTGCCAGCAGTTTGCAGGGTTCCGGTTTCCACGAGCAGTACTTC. Residues: CASSLQGSGFHEQYF.

This clone has only a few counts. The chain uses TRBV21-1 and TRBJ1-1; the table's D call, TRBD1, has no DNA check behind it. TRBV21-1 is shown as a pseudogene. This CDR3 is built from 13 residues. CDR3 loop: CASSKGQNTEAFF. The CDR3 DNA reads as TGTGCCAGCAGCAAGGGACAGAACACTGAAGCTTTCTTT.

The table lists this clone with many counts. Other DNA sequences in this specimen translate into the identical CDR3. The chain uses TRBV30 and TRBJ2-6, with D uncertain. Trimming shortened V by 2 bases and J by 4 bases, and 15 bases separated the two germline ends. Germline V lookup: CDR1 GTSNPN, CDR2 SVGIG (reference sequence). This CDR3 comprises 16 residues. The CDR3 DNA follows: TGTGCCTGGAGTCGCATCGGGTCCGTCGGGGCCAACGTCCTGACTTTC. This gives the protein CAWSRIGSVGANVLTF.

The chain carries TRBV30 and TRBJ1-4, with a weak D call TRBD1 (6 bases). Trimming pared 7 bases from V and 7 bases from J, leaving 16 bases between. Germline assignment: CDR1 GTSNPN and CDR2 SVGIG (reference sequence). CDR3 size: 13 residues. The CDR3 spells CAFDTGPREKLFF. The CDR3 coding sequence is TGTGCCTTTGATACAGGGCCTCGTGAAAAACTGTTTTTT.

The rearrangement links TRBV10-3 to TRBJ2-1; 12 bases fit TRBD2. After removal of 11 bases from V and 7 bases from J, the junction contained 3 bases not matched to a gene. The CDR3 runs to 12 residues. Germline V gives CDR1 ENHRY, CDR2 SYGVKD. The CDR3 reads CASGTSGNEQFF. The DNA for the CDR3 is TGTGCCTCCGGGACTAGCGGGAATGAGCAGTTCTTC.

In regard to this clone: This likely traces to a read error, being one base from a far larger clone. The rearrangement joins TRBV11-2 to TRBJ2-7; D possibly corresponds to TRBD1 (6 bases). Germline-derived CDR1 and CDR2 are SGHAT and FQNNGV. The CDR3 extends over 14 amino acids. The V end was cut by 0 bases, the J end by 6 bases, with 12 bases between. The CDR3 region has the DNA TGTGCCAGCAGCTTAGACAGGGGAGCCGGCGAGCAGTACGTC. Translated, it gives CASSLDRGAGEQYV.

The table lists this clone with a few counts. The chain has TRBV7-3 and TRBJ1-1; D not resolved. Between the trimmed V and J ends, which lost 4 bases and 0 bases, there was a span of 6 bases. The CDR3 runs 13 residues. CDR1 and CDR2 from the germline V gene are SGHTA and FQGTGA. CDR3 sequence (DNA): TGTGCCAGCAGCTGGAGCCTGAACACTGAAGCTTTCTTT. It codes for CASSWSLNTEAFF.

The chain joins TRBV7-2 to TRBJ1-5; possible D gene TRBD1, 5 bases. Trimming shortened V by 0 bases and J by 2 bases, and 8 bases separated the two germline ends. This CDR3 has 15 residues. Per germline, CDR1 SGHTA and CDR2 FQGNSA. CDR3 nucleotides: TGTGCCAGCAGCTTAGCGTGGGGGGGCAATCAGCCCCAGCATTTT. Its protein product is CASSLAWGGNQPQHF.

The chain links TRBV7-2 to TRBJ1-2; D unresolved. Trimming took off 5 bases at V and 2 bases at J, with 9 bases between the two ends. The CDR3 is 13 amino acids. The germline CDR1 and CDR2 sequences are SGHTA and FQGNSA. The CDR3 sequence: CASSPAGNYGYTF. For the CDR3, the DNA is TGTGCCAGCAGCCCCGCCGGGAACTATGGCTACACCTTC.

The table lists this clone with a few counts. The chain combines TRBV5-8 with TRBJ1-1; D uncertain. CDR1 SGHTS and CDR2 YDEGEE come from the germline V gene. This CDR3 contains 13 residues. Trimming stripped 1 base from V and 5 bases from J, with 9 bases between. The chain's CDR3 is CASSLFRLTEAFF. The CDR3 DNA reads as TGTGCCAGCAGCTTGTTTCGGTTGACTGAAGCTTTCTTT.

This sequence joins TRBV10-1 and TRBJ2-2; 7 nucleotides align to TRBD1. This CDR3 is 14 amino acids long. V shed 5 bases, J shed 5 bases, and the junction held 5 bases outside the gene matches. Germline CDR1 reads WNHNN; CDR2 reads SYGVQD (reference sequence). DNA of the CDR3: TGCGCCAGCAGTTCGACAGGGAGTACCGGGGAGCTGTTTTTT. As protein: CASSSTGSTGELFF.

A remark on this clone: Other DNA sequences in this specimen translate into the identical CDR3. The J gene is TRBJ2-7, the V gene TRBV6-4; D ambiguous. The germline CDR1 and CDR2 sequences are MRHNA and SNTAGT. The CDR3 is 11 residues long. The V end lost 0 bases, the J end lost 6 bases, and 3 bases lay between the germline ends. CDR3 sequence reads: CASSDSREQYF. DNA for the CDR3: TGTGCCAGCAGTGACTCGCGCGAGCAGTACTTC.

The J gene is TRBJ2-5, the V gene TRBV6-5; 10 bases map to TRBD1. Unmatched junction bases numbered 1, after V lost 0 bases and J lost 3 bases. The CDR3 length is 15 residues. Germline CDR1 reads MNHEY; CDR2 reads SVGAGI. The DNA for the CDR3 is TGTGCCAGCAGTTACTCGGGACAGGGGAAAGAGACCCAGTACTTC. Translating it yields CASSYSGQGKETQYF.

The chain recombines TRBV7-2 with TRBJ2-5; possibly TRBD2 for D (6 bases). Trimming removed 3 bases from V and 5 bases from J, with 19 bases in between. The CDR3 totals 16 residues. CDR1 is SGHTA, CDR2 FQGNSA, per germline. The CDR3 nucleotides are TGTGCCAGCAGCTTTTCTCCGTGGGGACGGGAGGAGACCCAGTACTTC. Protein: CASSFSPWGREETQYF.

The V call is TRBV5-1, the J call TRBJ2-2, with 10 bases fitting TRBD2. After removal of 3 bases from V and 4 bases from J, the junction contained 9 bases not matched to a gene. This CDR3 is built from 17 residues. The germline CDR1 and CDR2 sequences are SGHRS and YFSETQ. The DNA of the CDR3 is TGCGCCAGCAGCTCAGGAGGAGCGGGAGGGCCCACCGGGGAGCTGTTTTTT. It is translated as CASSSGGAGGPTGELFF. Full variable domain (remainder filled in from reference TRBV5-1 and TRBJ2-2): KAGVTQTPRYLIKTRGQQVTLSCSPISGHRSVSWYQQTPGQGLQFLFEYFSETQRNKGNFPGRFSGRQFSNSRSEMNVSTLELGDSALYLCASSSGGAGGPTGELFFGEGSRLTVL.

This chain links TRBV19 with TRBJ1-1; D possibly corresponds to TRBD1 (5 bases). Germline CDR1 is LNHDA and CDR2 is SQIVND (reference sequence). V was trimmed by 2 bases and J by 7 bases, leaving 14 bases between them. The CDR3 covers 14 residues. CDR3 coding DNA: TGTGCCAGTAGTATACTGAGGGATGGGGGTGAAGCTTTCTTT. It specifies CASSILRDGGEAFF.